These 17 T cell receptor beta chains share one sample of origin, sequenced in a study of low-dose radiotherapy and immunotherapy resistance in tumors (dated by TCRdb to between 2021 and 2023). In the paper's terms, the time point label means: after trial treatment. This specimen's treatment or condition label, per the study, means: LDRT plus nivolumab, ipilimumab, low-dose cyclophosphamide and aspirin (RACIN trial). Sequencing relied on an Illumina HiSeq 2500. To make first-strand cDNA, Superscript III was used along with a set of TRAV- and TRBV-specific primers so that both the TCRalpha and TCRbeta chains were covered. A roughly 19-cycle PCR with Phusion amplified the TCRs, pairing a constant-region primer with the adapter that was attached to the V primers. TCRdb trimmed the raw reads at Q25, called clones with MiXCR and kept productive beta chains. One record per CDR3 amino acid sequence lists the most common genes and DNA. Across this sample there are under 90,000 distinct CDR3 sequences, with around 17% seen only once. The ten largest clones capture roughly 1.5% of the sample.

Here the sequenced sample was PBMCs, taken after low-dose radiotherapy plus immunotherapy. All receptors derive from a male donor with prostate cancer.

The sample holds many counts of this clonotype. The gene calls are TRBV5-1 and TRBJ2-3, with TRBD2 identical over 9 bases. Germline V gene lookup returns CDR1 SGHRS and CDR2 YFSETQ. With 4 bases clipped from V and 0 bases from J, the junction kept 6 bases outside the gene matches. There are 16 residues in the CDR3. CDR3 region: CASSDGLAPSTDTQYF. DNA for the CDR3: TGCGCCAGCAGCGATGGACTAGCGCCCAGCACAGATACGCAGTATTTT.

This clonotype was counted at least ten times. A junction boundary mismatches the germline segment, possibly from a read error. The J gene is TRBJ2-7, the V gene TRBV5-1; 12 nucleotides line up with TRBD2. Per germline, CDR1 SGHRS and CDR2 YFSETQ. The CDR3 is 15 amino acids. CDR3 region: CASSRGTSGSYEQYF. CDR3 nucleotides: TGTGCCAGCAGCCGCGGGACTAGCGGGTCCTACGAGCAGTACTTC.

There are many counts of this clonotype. The gene calls are TRBV6-1 and TRBJ2-7, with D maybe TRBD2 (6 bases). The V end lost 8 bases, the J end lost 3 bases, and 11 bases lay between the germline ends. This CDR3 has 12 amino acids. Germline lookup yields CDR1 MNHNS and CDR2 SASEGT. The CDR3 region is CASRGMGYEQYF. The CDR3 nucleotides read TGTGCCAGCCGGGGGATGGGCTACGAGCAGTACTTC.

This clonotype was recorded at least ten times. The chain uses TRBV10-3 and TRBJ1-2, with D possibly matching TRBD1 (5 bases). V was cut by 6 bases and J by 14 bases, with 22 bases left in between. This CDR3 comprises 13 residues. Germline CDR1 ENHRY, CDR2 SYGVKD. The CDR3 loop reads CAIRPGTEVWLTF. CDR3 DNA sequence: TGTGCCATCAGACCAGGGACGGAGGTATGGCTAACCTTC.

The table lists this clonotype with many counts. This chain joins TRBV28 and TRBJ1-6, with D unclear. V lost 3 bases and J 9 bases, leaving 12 bases between the germline ends. Germline values: CDR1 MDHEN, CDR2 SYDVKM. The length of the CDR3 is 14 residues. The CDR3 loop reads CASSFRRGSSPLHF. The CDR3 DNA reads as TGTGCCAGCAGTTTTCGACGAGGTAGTTCACCCCTCCACTTT. The full variable domain, with the rest looked up from reference TRBV28 and TRBJ1-6, is DVKVTQSSRYLVKRTGEKVFLECVQDMDHENMFWYRQDPGLGLRLIYFSYDVKMKEKGDIPEGYSVSREKKERFSLILESASTNQTSMYLCASSFRRGSSPLHFGNGTRLTVT.

This clonotype showed up many times. The chain joins TRBV7-2 to TRBJ1-1; D is ambiguous. Trimming shortened V by 5 bases and J by 1 base, and 11 bases separated the two germline ends. CDR3 size: 14 residues. Looked up from germline, CDR1 is SGHTA and CDR2 is FQGNSA. CDR3 DNA sequence: TGTGCCAGCAGCCTTCGGGAGGAGAACACTGAAGCTTTCTTT. Translation gives CASSLREENTEAFF.

This clonotype showed up many times. The chain employs TRBV3-1 and TRBJ2-7; TRBD2 matches at 15 bases. V gave up 4 bases and J gave up 6 bases; unmatched junction bases: 7. The CDR3 runs 16 residues. Germline V lookup: CDR1 LGHDT, CDR2 YNNKEL (reference sequence). The CDR3 loop is CASSPRTSGRESEQYF. The CDR3 nucleotides are TGTGCCAGCAGCCCCCGGACTAGCGGGAGGGAATCCGAGCAGTACTTC.

This clonotype was seen repeatedly, ten times or more. The chain uses TRBV14 and TRBJ2-5; D is undetermined. Deletions cut 4 bases from V and 5 bases from J, with 17 bases between. CDR3 length equals 15 residues. CDR1 SGHDN and CDR2 FVKESK come from the germline V gene. CDR3 sequence: CASSPRPYGFETQYF. The CDR3 bases are TGTGCCAGCAGCCCAAGGCCGTACGGTTTCGAGACCCAGTACTTC.

Comments on this clonotype: A far larger clone is one base from this, pointing to a likely read error. The chain is built from TRBV6-8 and TRBJ2-2; TRBD2 is a possible D gene (7 bases). The length of the CDR3 is 15 residues. Germline lookup yields CDR1 MNHGY and CDR2 SAAAGT. The CDR3, as DNA: TGTGCCAACAGTGAAAGGGGGGGTAACACCGGGGAGCTGTTTTTT. Encoded protein: CANSERGGNTGELFF.

This clonotype has at least ten counts. V and J are TRBV19 and TRBJ2-1, with 7 nucleotides matching TRBD2. The CDR3 runs 14 residues. The ends lost 7 bases at V and 5 bases at J; junction bases unmatched: 8. Germline CDR1 and CDR2: LNHDA and SQIVND (reference sequence). The CDR3 DNA reads TGTGCCAGTACCGGGGGGTACTCTAACAATGAGCAGTTCTTC. This sequence encodes CASTGGYSNNEQFF.

This clonotype was seen more than once but under ten times. The chain employs TRBV2 and TRBJ2-2, with 8 positions matching TRBD2. CDR1 SNHLY and CDR2 FYNNEI come from the germline V gene. This CDR3 spans 16 amino acids. V shed 8 bases, J shed 2 bases, and the junction held 10 bases outside the gene matches. CDR3 in amino acids: CASEDVAGLNTGELFF. The CDR3, as DNA: TGTGCCAGCGAGGACGTAGCGGGATTAAACACCGGGGAGCTGTTTTTT.

This clonotype was recorded many times. The V gene is TRBV28, the J gene TRBJ2-5; no clear D gene. The V end was cut by 7 bases, the J end by 0 bases, with 3 bases between. This CDR3 contains 11 residues. Germline CDR1 is MDHEN and CDR2 is SYDVKM. The CDR3 here is CASTYQETQYF. CDR3 bases: TGTGCCAGCACCTACCAAGAGACCCAGTACTTC.

At least ten counts were recorded for this clonotype. This chain uses TRBV27 with TRBJ2-1, with 9 bases matching TRBD1. CDR3 length: 15 amino acids. Trimming at V came to 10 bases and at J to 0 bases, leaving 7 bases not matched to a gene. Germline values: CDR1 MNHEY, CDR2 SMNVEV (reference sequence). CDR3 sequence (DNA): TGTGCCACTAGGGGGGGACAGGGCTCCTACAATGAGCAGTTCTTC. Translating gives CATRGGQGSYNEQFF.

A word on this clonotype: This likely stems from a read error, as it lies one base from a far larger clone. The V gene is TRBV13, the J gene TRBJ2-5, with 9 bases that match TRBD1. CDR1 PRHDT and CDR2 FYEKMQ come from the germline V gene (reference sequence). The V segment lost 6 bases and the J segment 5 bases; nucleotides outside the gene matches: 10. The CDR3 is 15 residues long. The CDR3 DNA reads TGTGCCAGCAGTGAACTATCACAGGGGGCTGAGACCCAGTACTTC. Translating gives CASSELSQGAETQYF.

This clonotype was observed many times. V gene TRBV6-5 combines with J gene TRBJ1-1; TRBD1 is a possible D gene (5 bases). Germline V gives CDR1 MNHEY, CDR2 SVGAGI. Trimming removed 0 bases at V and 11 bases at J, with 13 bases between. CDR3 length: 13 amino acids. CDR3 amino acids: CASSYSRDLGAFF. The CDR3 DNA sequence: TGTGCCAGCAGTTACTCCAGGGACCTCGGGGCTTTCTTT.

This clonotype was detected ten times or more. The gene calls are TRBV5-1 and TRBJ2-6; 8 nucleotides align to TRBD2. The CDR3 length is 13 residues. The junction had 8 bases not matched to a gene; V was cut back by 8 bases and J by 10 bases. The germline V gene encodes CDR1 SGHRS and CDR2 YFSETQ. The CDR3 sequence is CASRPTGGNVLTF. CDR3 DNA: TGCGCCAGTCGTCCTACGGGAGGGAACGTCCTGACTTTC.

There are many counts of this clonotype. The CDR3 bases are TGTGCCAGCAGCGAAAGTTATGGGGAAATAAACACTGAAGCTTTCTTT. The encoded protein is CASSESYGEINTEAFF. The chain has TRBV6-1 and TRBJ1-1, with D hard to call. Trimming pared 6 bases from V and 2 bases from J, leaving 19 bases between. This CDR3 has 16 residues. Per the germline V gene, CDR1 is MNHNS and CDR2 is SASEGT.